The TCR beta chain described here comes from a study of T cell repertoires in cytomegalovirus infection. Study conclusions and caveats: Adding up the frequency of public TCR beta families identified people who carried CMV plus the relevant HLA. There were HLA-C-restricted CMV-specific TCR beta clonotypes dominating the ex vivo response.

To note about this clonotype: The antigen remains unidentified. The CDR3 ends on some other residue instead of the conserved phenylalanine or tryptophan, so this is likely a read error.

CDR3 length: 16 residues. Trimming pared 1 base from V and 0 bases from J, leaving 16 bases between. CDR1 and CDR2 from the germline V gene are DFQATT and SNEGSKA (reference sequence). TCRdb redid the calling of the reads with MiXCR, one entry per CDR3 protein. The table shows approximately 500,000 distinct CDR3 sequences, with more than 15% occurring only once. The sequencing input was CD8+ T cells from PBMCs. This chain links TRBV20-1 with TRBJ2-7, with a tentative D call TRBD2 (6 bases). This TCR derives from a human donor in good health (CMV status not recorded). Some clones in this sample may be carry-over from other donors' samples. CDR3 protein: CSARAPLAPSSYEQYL. The CDR3, as DNA: TGCAGTGCTAGAGCCCCTCTAGCGCCGAGCTCCTACGAGCAGTACTTA.